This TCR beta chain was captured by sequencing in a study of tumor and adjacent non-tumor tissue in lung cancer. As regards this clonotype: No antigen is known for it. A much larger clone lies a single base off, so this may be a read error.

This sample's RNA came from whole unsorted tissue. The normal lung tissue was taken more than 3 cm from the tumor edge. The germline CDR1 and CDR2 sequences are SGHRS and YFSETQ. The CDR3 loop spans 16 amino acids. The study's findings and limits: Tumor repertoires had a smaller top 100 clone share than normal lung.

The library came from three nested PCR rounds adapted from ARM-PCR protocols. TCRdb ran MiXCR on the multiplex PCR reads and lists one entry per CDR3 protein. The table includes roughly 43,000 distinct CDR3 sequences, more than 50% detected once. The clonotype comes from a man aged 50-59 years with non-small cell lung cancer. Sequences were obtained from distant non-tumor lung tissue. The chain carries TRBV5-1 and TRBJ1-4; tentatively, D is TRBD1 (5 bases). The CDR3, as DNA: TGCGCCAGCAGCTACGGAGGGGCTGCAACTGATGAAAAACTGTTTTTT. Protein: CASSYGGAATDEKLFF.